The T cell receptor beta chain described here comes from a study of regulatory T cells in long-lasting Graves disease. Time point indicated: newly diagnosed GD, antithyroid drugs for less than 3 months. From RNA extracted from PBMCs, the TCR library was made. The diagnosis of Graves' disease used American Thyroid Association guidelines. V lost 6 bases, J lost 0 bases, and 10 bases lay in between. Germline assignment: CDR1 MNHNS and CDR2 SASEGT. The CDR3 extends over 14 amino acids. Through Arm-PCR of CDR3 regions and iRepertoire HTBI primers, TCR beta libraries were built. A single record per CDR3 protein comes from TCRdb applying MiXCR to the multiplex PCR reads. The profile covers a few hundred thousand distinct CDR3 sequences, with roughly 19% appearing a single time and around 11% taken by the ten largest. Only a few counts were recorded for this clonotype. These data also formed part of another study, on T cells in Graves' hyperthyroidism and ophthalmopathy. That report adds: Most clonotypes that expanded in the thyroid above 0.001 also showed up in blood.

J is TRBJ2-3 and V is TRBV6-1, with D perhaps TRBD1 or TRBD2 (6 bases each). The TCR originated in a woman younger than 45 with Graves disease. Sample: peripheral blood mononuclear cells (PBMCs), taken at new diagnosis, from a patient treated with antithyroid drugs. CDR3 sequence reads: CASRTGASTDTQYF. The CDR3 DNA sequence: TGTGCCAGCAGGACGGGGGCAAGCACAGATACGCAGTATTTT.